This TCR beta chain was observed in a study of read filtering for tumor transcriptome and immune sequencing (dated by TCRdb to 2018 to 2021). With respect to the entire study: Of the patients in the cohort, approximately 17 were male and roughly 13 were female, and their mean age was about 70 years, with a range of about 40 to 85. By revised international staging, 8 or 9 patients were R-ISS I, under 20 were R-ISS II and about 7 were R-ISS III. Whole-transcriptome libraries were prepared with the TruSeq RNA Access Library Prep Kit after DNase treatment. Per sample, about 3.5 to 11 million TCR-region mapped reads were obtained with IR-seq, compared with only roughly 85 to 1,300 with RNA-seq. The study compared TCR repertoires from targeted immune repertoire sequencing and bulk whole-transcriptome sequencing run on the same bone marrow samples. One of the main goals was to work out a read-filtering strategy for immune repertoire data, in particular whether clonotypes backed by only a single read should be removed. Results and caveats for the whole study, not just this receptor: The sorted CD138-negative fraction was not purified T cells but a mixed bone marrow immune population. In IR-seq, single-read clonotypes were roughly 84% of clonotypes but about 3.5% of total reads; in RNA-seq they were roughly 72% of clonotypes and more than 40% of reads. The correlation between IR-seq and RNA-seq shared clonotype proportions was increased by removal of single-read clonotypes. Clonotypes were captured by IR-seq at much higher depth and more reliably than by RNA-seq, and smaller IR-seq throughput was sufficient for identification of most shared clonotypes.

Turning to this clonotype: It has no known antigen specificity. No much larger clone is present one base from it, and per-base qualities are unavailable.

V and J are truncated by 4 bases and 2 bases respectively, leaving an intervening sequence of 2 bases. From the cysteine up to the phenylalanine, the CDR3 has a length of 11 residues. Only the CDR3 portion is preserved as DNA: 33 bases, with reading frame beginning at the first base. The germline V gene specifies ENHRY as CDR1 and SYGVKD as CDR2. TCR libraries were constructed from 350 to 400 ng RNA using the Immunoverse kit, and molecular barcoded adaptors covering alpha/delta and beta/gamma chains were employed. The same RNA used for transcriptome sequencing was used for TCR library preparation. Sequencing of TCR libraries was carried out on an Illumina HiSeq 4000 with 2 x 150 cycles. Per the source publication's procedure: With MiXCR, TCR reads were aligned to human V, D, J and C references and assembled into CDR3 clonotypes, with quality filtering and error correction included. Clonotype counts and gene usage diversity were analyzed with the tcR package in R. Raw mapping reads were checked after the RNA-seq reads had been mapped by STAR aligner version 2.5.3a onto the human GRCh37 genome. To test the effect of sequencing depth on detected clonotypes, IR-seq fastq files were randomly downsampled using Seqtk 1.3. TCRdb redid the processing of the public reads, applying fastp at Q25 and MiXCR, and retained in-frame beta chains. Every distinct CDR3 protein forms one entry, paired with its most common genes and DNA. None of the V and J calls come from the authors' own analysis; TCRdb made them. The sample table holds roughly 67,000 distinct CDR3 sequences, of which roughly 19% were seen once. Roughly a tenth of the sample lies in the top ten.

Each patient had bone marrow sampled at the time of active disease. Isolation of bone marrow mononuclear cells was performed by Ficoll-Hypaque density gradient centrifugation. CD138-negative cells were obtained by negative selection after labeling with CD138 magnetic microbeads on a MACS separator, removing myeloma plasma cells. Flow cytometry on an Attune NxT with CD138 antibodies was used to check the purity of the isolated cells. Total RNA was extracted using TRIzol reagent and was quantified on a NanoDrop spectrophotometer. For each patient, paired RNA-seq and IR-seq were run on the CD138-negative bone marrow sample from that patient.

The sequence joins TRBV10-3 to TRBJ1-2, with no confidently assigned D gene. The sequencing input was a population of CD138-negative cells sorted from bone marrow. This specimen's cell subset or site label, interpreted: bone marrow mononuclear cells depleted of CD138+ plasma/myeloma cells by negative magnetic selection. The receptor was isolated from a donor aged 40 or over with multiple myeloma. The nucleotide sequence reads TGTGCCATCAGTGCAAACTATGGCTACACCTTC. This codes for CAISANYGYTF.